The entry below gives a single TCR beta chain sequence along with its context. Its target is not known. This entry belongs to a study of beta chain features in type 1 diabetes. Overall study results and limits: For cells with high TCR expression, cDNA sequencing could yield over-representation.

The CDR3 consists of 12 residues. Trimming took 8 bases from V and 4 from J, leaving 11 bases between them. Germline V lookup: CDR1 SQVTM, CDR2 ANQGSEA. cDNA synthesis used the whole RNA isolate, giving expressed TCRB sequences. The repertoire was sequenced with immunoSEQ multiplex PCR; TCRdb's copy has only in-frame clones and lacks some. The data show about 360,000 clones, with roughly 12% seen just once and 0.017% held by the top ten. The sequencing input was naive CD4+ T cells from blood. The rearrangement links TRBV29-1 to TRBJ1-4; D perhaps matches TRBD1 (5 bases). The clonotype was recovered from a man aged 18-30 years in good health. CDR3 nucleotides: TGCAGCTCCATGGGGGGTAATGAAAAACTGTTTTTT. Protein sequence: CSSMGGNEKLFF. The whole variable domain, filled in from reference TRBV29-1 and TRBJ1-4, reads SAVISQKPSRDICQRGTSLTIQCQVDSQVTMMFWYRQQPGQSLTLIATANQGSEATYESGFVIDKFPISRPNLTFSTLTVSNMSPEDSSIYLCSSMGGNEKLFFGSGTQLSVL.